This T cell receptor beta chain was identified during a study of cytomegalovirus exposure and HLA in healthy donors. Study background: An earlier analysis identified more than 90 million unique TCR beta sequences in about 200 million T cells. Findings and caveats of the study: Information on immune exposure was restricted to one variable (CMV serostatus). Previous analysis showed most TCR beta V segments were productive about 87% or about 30% of the time. A likely sequencing artifact accounted for one observed cluster of highly shared sequence variants.

Germline V gene data show CDR1 as SGHVS and CDR2 as FNYEAQ. Unmatched junction bases numbered 6, after V lost 1 base and J lost 15 bases. The CDR3 totals 12 residues. PCR employed 60 Vbeta and 13 Jbeta primers. Sequencing was performed with immunoSEQ multiplex PCR; in TCRdb, only in-frame clones are kept and a portion is missing. This table holds under 130,000 clones, 77% found once. A word on this clone: Its antigen is as yet unknown.

The sequencing sample was made of PBMCs. The genes are TRBV7-6 and TRBJ2-3, with TRBD2 matching over 8 bases. The sequence was obtained from a woman aged 40-49 years in good health and CMV-seropositive. The CDR3 coding sequence is TGTGCCAGCAGCTTAGAGGGACTAGGGCTCTATTTT. It translates to CASSLEGLGLYF.